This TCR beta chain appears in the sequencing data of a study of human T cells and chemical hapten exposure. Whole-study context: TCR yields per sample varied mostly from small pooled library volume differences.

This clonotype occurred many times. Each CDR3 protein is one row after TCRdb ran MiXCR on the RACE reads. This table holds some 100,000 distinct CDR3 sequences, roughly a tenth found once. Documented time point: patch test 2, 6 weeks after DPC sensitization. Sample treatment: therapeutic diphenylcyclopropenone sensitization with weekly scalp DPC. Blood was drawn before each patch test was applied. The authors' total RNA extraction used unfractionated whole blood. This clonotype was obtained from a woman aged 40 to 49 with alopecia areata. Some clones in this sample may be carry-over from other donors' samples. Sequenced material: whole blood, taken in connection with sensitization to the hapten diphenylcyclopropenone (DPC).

CDR3 bases: TGCAGCGTTGCCACAGGGAGTAGGAACTATGGCTACACCTTC. It yields the protein CSVATGSRNYGYTF. This chain joins TRBV29-1 and TRBJ1-2, with TRBD1 as a possible D gene (6 bases). Germline V gene data show CDR1 as SQVTM and CDR2 as ANQGSEA. The CDR3 contains 14 residues. V lost 4 bases and J 2 bases, leaving 14 bases between the germline ends.